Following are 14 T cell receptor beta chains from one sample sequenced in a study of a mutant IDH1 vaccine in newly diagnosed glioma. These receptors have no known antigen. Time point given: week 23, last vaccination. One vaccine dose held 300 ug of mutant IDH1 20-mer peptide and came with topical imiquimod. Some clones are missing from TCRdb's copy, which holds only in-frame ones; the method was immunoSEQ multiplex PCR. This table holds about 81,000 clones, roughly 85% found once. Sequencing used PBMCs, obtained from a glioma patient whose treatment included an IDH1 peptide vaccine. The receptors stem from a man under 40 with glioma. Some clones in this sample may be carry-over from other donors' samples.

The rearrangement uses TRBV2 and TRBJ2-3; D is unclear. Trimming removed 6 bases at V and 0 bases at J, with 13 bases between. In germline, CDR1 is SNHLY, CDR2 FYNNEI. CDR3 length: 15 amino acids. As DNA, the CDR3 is TGTGCCAGCAGCGATGCAAAAGGGAGCACAGATACGCAGTATTTT. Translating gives CASSDAKGSTDTQYF.

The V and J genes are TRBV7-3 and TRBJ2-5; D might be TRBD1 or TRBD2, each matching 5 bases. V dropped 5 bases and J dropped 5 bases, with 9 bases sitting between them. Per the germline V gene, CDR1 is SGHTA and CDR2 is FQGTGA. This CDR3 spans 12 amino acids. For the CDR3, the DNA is TGTGCCAGCAGCCATCGGGGCGAGACCCAGTACTTC. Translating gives CASSHRGETQYF. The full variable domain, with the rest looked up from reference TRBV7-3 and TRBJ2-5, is GAGVSQTPSNKVTEKGKYVELRCDPISGHTALYWYRQSLGQGPEFLIYFQGTGAADDSGLPNDRFFAVRPEGSVSTLKIQRTERGDSAVYLCASSHRGETQYFGPGTRLLVL.

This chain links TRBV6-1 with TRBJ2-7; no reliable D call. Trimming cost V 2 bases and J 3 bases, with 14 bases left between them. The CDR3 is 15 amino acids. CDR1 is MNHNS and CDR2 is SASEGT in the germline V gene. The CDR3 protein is CASSETPGRYYEQYF. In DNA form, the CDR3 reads TGTGCCAGCAGTGAAACCCCAGGACGTTACTACGAGCAGTACTTC.

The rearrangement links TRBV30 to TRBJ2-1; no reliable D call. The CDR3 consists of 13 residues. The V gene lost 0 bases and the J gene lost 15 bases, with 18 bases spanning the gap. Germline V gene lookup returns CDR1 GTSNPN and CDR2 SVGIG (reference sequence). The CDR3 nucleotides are TGTGCCTGGAGTGTTATCTTACAGTTTTTTGTGTTCTTC. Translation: CAWSVILQFFVFF.

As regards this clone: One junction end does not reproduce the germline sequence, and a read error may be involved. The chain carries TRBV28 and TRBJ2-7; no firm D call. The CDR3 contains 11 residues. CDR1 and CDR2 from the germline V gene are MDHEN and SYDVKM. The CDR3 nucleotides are TGCGCGGTCTGGCGATTCGGGGAGCAGTACTTC. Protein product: CAVWRFGEQYF.

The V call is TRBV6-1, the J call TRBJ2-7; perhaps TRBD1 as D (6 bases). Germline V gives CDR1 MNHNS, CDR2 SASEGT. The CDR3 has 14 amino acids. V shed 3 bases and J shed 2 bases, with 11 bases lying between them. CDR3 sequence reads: CASSDRGLTYEQYF. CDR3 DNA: TGTGCCAGCAGTGACAGGGGCCTAACCTACGAGCAGTACTTC.

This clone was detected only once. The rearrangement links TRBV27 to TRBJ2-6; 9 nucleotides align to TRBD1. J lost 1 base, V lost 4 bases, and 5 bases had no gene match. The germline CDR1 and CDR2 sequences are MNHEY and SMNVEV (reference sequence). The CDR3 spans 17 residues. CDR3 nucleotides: TGTGCCAGCAGTTCAGGGACAGGGAGGTCTGGGGCCAACGTCCTGACTTTC. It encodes CASSSGTGRSGANVLTF.

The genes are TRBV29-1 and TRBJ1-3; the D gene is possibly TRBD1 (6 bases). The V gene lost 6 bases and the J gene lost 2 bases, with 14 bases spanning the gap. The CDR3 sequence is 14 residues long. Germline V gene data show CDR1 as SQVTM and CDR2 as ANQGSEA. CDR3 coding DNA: TGCAGCGTGGGGCGTGGGGGCCCTGGAAACACCATATATTTT. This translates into CSVGRGGPGNTIYF.

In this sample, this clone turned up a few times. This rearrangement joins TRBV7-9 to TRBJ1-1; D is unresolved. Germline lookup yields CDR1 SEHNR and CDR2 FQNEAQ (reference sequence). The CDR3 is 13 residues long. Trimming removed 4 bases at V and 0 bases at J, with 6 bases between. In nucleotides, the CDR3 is TGTGCCAGCAGCTCCCAGTTGAACACTGAAGCTTTCTTT. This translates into CASSSQLNTEAFF.

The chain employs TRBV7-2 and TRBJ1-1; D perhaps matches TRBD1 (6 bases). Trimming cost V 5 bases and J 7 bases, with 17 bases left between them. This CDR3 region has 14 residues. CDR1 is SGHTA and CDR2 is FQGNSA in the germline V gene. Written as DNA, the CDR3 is TGTGCCAGCAGCAAATCTTGGGGGGCTGGTGAAGCTTTCTTT. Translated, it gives CASSKSWGAGEAFF.

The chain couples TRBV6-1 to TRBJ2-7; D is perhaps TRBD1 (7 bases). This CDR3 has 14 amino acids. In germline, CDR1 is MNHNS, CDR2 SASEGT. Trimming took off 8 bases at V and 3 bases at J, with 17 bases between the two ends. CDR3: CASHAGTAFYEQYF. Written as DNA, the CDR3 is TGTGCCAGCCATGCGGGGACAGCCTTCTACGAGCAGTACTTC.

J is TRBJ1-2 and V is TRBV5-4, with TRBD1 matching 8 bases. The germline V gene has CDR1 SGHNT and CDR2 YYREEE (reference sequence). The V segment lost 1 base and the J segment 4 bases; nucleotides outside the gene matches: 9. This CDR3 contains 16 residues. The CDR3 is CASSLRTGGGSYGYTF. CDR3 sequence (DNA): TGTGCCAGCAGCTTGCGAACAGGGGGGGGCAGCTATGGCTACACCTTC. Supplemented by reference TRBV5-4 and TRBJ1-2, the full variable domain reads ETGVTQSPTHLIKTRGQQVTLRCSSQSGHNTVSWYQQALGQGPQFIFQYYREEENGRGNFPPRFSGLQFPNYSSELNVNALELDDSALYLCASSLRTGGGSYGYTFGSGTRLTVV.

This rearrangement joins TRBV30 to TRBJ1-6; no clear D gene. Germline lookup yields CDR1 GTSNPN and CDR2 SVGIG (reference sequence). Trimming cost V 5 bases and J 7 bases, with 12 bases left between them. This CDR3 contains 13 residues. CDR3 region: CAWAGSGNSPLHF. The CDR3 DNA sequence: TGTGCCTGGGCGGGGAGCGGGAATTCACCCCTCCACTTT.

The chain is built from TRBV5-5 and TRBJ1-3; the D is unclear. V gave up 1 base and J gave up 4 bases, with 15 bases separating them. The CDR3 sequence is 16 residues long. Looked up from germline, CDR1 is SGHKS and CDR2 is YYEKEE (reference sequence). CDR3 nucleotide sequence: TGTGCCAGCAGCTTGATAAACCCCGTGGTGGGAAACACCATATATTTT. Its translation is CASSLINPVVGNTIYF.